This entry features one T cell receptor (beta chain) sequence. Antigen unknown. Some clones are missing from TCRdb's copy, which holds only in-frame ones; the method was immunoSEQ multiplex PCR. The profile shows 4,000 to 6,000 clones, around 70% of them singletons. Every graft-versus-host disease patient had gastrointestinal disease and got several lines of graft-versus-host disease therapy. This entry comes from a study of tissue T cells after allogeneic stem cell transplantation. The wider study: Pathologist review favored tissue samples showing histologically apparent lymphocytes.

Study results and caveats: Across patients, clones rarely overlapped, yet motif clusters were shared tissue-specifically.

Germline CDR1 DFQATT, CDR2 SNEGSKA (reference sequence). The length of the CDR3 is 11 residues. V gave up 8 bases and J gave up 5 bases, with 12 bases separating them. This receptor was identified in a female patient aged 18 to 55 with steroid-refractory graft-versus-host disease after an allogeneic stem cell transplant. The graft donor may have given rise to some T cells. This specimen consisted of duodenal tissue, obtained at autopsy. J is TRBJ1-1 and V is TRBV20-1; the D gene is possibly TRBD1 (6 bases). The CDR3 DNA follows: TGCAGTTCAACAGGGATGACTGAAGCTTTCTTT. Translating it yields CSSTGMTEAFF.